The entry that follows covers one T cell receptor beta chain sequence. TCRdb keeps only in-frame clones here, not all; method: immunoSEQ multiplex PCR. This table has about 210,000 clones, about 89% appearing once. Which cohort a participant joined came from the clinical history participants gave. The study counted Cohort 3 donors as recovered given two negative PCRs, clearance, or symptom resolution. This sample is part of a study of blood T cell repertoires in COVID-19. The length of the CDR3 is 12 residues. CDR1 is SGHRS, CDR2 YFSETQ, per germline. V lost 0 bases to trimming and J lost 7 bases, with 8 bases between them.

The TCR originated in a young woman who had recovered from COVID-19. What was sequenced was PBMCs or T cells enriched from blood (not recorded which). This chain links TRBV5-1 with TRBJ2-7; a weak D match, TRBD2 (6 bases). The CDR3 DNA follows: TGCGCCAGCAGCTTGGCCGGGGGAGAGCAGTACTTC. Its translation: CASSLAGGEQYF.